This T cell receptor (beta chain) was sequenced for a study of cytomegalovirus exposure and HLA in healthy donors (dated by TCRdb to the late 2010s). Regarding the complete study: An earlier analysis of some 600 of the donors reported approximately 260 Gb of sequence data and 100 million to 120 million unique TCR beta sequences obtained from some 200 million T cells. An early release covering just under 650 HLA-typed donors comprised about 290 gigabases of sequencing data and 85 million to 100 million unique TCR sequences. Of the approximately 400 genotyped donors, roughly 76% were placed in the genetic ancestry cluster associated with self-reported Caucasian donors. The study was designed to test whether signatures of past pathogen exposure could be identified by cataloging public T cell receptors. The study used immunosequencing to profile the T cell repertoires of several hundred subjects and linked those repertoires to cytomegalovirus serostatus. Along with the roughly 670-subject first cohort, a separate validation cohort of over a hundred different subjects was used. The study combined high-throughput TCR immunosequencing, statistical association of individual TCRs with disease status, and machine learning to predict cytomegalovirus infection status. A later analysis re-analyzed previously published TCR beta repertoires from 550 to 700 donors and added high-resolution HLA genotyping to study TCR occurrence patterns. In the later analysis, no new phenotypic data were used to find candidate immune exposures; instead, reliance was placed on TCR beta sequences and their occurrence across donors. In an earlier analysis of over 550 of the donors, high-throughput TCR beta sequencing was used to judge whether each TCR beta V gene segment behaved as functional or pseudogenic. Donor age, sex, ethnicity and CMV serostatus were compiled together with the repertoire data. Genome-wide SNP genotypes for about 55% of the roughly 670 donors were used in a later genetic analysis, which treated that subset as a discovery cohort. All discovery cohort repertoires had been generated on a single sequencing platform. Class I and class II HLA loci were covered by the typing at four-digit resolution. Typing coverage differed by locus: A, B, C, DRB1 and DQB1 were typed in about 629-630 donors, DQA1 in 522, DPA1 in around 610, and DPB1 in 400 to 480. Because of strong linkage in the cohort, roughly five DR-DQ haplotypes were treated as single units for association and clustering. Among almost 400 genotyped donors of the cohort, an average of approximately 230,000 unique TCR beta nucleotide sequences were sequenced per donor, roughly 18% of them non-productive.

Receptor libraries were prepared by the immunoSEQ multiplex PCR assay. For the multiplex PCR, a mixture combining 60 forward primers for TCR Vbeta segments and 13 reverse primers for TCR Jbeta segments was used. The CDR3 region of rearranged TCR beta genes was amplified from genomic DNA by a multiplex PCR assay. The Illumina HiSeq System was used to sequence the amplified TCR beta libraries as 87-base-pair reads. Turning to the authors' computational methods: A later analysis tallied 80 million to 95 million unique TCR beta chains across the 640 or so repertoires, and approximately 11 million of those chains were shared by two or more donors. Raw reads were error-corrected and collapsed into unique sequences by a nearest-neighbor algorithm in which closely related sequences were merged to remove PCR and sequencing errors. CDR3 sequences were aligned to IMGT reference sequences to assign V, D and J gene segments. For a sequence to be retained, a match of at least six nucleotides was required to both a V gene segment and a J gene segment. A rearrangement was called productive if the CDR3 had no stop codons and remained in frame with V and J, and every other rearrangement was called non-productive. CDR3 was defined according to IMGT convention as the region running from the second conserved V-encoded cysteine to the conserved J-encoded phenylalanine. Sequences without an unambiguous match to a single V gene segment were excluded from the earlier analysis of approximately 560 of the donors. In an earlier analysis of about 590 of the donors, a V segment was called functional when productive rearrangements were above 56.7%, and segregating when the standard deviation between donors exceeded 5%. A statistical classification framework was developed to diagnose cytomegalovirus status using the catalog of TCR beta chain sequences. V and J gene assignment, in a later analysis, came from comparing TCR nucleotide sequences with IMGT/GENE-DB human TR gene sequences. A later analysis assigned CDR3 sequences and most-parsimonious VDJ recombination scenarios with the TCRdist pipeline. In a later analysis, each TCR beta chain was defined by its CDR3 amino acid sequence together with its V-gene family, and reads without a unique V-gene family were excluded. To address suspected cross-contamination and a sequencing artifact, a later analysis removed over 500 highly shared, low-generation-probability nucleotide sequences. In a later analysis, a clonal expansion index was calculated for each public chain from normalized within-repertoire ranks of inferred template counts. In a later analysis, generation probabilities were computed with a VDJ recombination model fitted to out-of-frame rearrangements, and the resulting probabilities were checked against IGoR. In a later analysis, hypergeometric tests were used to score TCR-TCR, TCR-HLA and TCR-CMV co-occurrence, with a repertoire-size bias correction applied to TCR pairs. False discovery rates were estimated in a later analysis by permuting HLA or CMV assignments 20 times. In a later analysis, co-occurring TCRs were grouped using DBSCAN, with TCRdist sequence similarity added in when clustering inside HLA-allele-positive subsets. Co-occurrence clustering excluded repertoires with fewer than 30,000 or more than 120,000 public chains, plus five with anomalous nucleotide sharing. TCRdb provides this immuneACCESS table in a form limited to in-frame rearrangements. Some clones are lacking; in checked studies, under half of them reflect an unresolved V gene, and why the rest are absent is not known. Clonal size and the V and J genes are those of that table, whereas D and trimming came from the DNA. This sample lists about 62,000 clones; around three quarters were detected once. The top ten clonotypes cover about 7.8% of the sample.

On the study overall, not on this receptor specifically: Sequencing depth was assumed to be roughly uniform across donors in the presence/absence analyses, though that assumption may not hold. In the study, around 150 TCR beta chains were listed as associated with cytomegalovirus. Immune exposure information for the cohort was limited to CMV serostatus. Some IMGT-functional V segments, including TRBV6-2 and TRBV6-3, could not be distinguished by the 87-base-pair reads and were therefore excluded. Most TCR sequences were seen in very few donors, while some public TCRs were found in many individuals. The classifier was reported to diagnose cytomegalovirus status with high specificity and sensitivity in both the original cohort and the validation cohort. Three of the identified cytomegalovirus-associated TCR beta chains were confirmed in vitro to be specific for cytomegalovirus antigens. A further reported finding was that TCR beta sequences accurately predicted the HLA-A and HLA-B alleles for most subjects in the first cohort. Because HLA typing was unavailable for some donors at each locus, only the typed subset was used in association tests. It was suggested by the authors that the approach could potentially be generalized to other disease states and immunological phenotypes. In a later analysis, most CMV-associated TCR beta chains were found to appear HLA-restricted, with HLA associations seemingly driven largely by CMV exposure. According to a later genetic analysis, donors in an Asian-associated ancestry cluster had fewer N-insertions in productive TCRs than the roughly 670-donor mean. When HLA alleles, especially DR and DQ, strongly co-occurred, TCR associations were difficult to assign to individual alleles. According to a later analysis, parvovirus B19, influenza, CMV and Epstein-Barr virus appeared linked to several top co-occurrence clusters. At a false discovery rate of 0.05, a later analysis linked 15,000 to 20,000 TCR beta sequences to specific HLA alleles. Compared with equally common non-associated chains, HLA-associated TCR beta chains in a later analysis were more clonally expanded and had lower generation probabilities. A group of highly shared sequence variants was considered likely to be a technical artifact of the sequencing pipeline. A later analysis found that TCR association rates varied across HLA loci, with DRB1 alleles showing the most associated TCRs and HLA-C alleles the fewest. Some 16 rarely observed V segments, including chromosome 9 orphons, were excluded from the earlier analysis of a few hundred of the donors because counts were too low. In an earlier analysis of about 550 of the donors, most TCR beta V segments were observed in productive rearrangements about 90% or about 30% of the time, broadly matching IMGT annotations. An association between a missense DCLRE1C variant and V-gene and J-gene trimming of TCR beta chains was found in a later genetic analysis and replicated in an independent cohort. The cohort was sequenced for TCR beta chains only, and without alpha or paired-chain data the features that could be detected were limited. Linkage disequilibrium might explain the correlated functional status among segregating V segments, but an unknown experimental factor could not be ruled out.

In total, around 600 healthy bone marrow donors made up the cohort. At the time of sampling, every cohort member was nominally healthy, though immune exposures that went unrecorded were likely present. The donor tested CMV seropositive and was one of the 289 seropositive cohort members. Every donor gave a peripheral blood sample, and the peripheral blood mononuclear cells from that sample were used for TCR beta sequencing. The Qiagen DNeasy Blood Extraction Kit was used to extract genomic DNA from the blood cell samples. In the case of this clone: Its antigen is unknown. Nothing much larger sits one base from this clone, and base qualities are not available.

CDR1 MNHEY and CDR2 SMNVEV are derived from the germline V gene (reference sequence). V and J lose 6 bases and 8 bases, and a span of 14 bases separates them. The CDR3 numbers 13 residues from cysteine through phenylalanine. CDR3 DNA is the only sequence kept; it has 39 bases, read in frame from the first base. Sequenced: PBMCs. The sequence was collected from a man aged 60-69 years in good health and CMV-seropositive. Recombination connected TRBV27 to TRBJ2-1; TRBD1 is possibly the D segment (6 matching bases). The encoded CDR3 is CASSPRGGHEQFF. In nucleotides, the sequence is TGTGCCAGCAGCCCGCGAGGGGGTCATGAGCAGTTCTTC.